This T cell receptor beta chain was identified during a study of cytomegalovirus exposure and HLA in healthy donors. Germline V gives CDR1 SGHTA, CDR2 FQGNSA. V lost 4 bases and J lost 5; bases outside the gene matches: 9. This CDR3 has 15 amino acids. PCR primers comprised 60 Vbeta and 13 Jbeta primers. Data came from immunoSEQ multiplex PCR; TCRdb stores just in-frame clones and leaves some out. Of around 60,000 clones in the sample, more than 70% were seen once. The receptor was isolated from a male donor in good health and CMV-seronegative. The gene calls are TRBV7-2 and TRBJ2-3; TRBD1 aligns across 7 bases. Sequenced: PBMCs. The CDR3 protein is CASSSGQLGGDTQYF. In DNA, the CDR3 is TGTGCCAGCAGCTCGGGACAGTTAGGGGGAGATACGCAGTATTTT.